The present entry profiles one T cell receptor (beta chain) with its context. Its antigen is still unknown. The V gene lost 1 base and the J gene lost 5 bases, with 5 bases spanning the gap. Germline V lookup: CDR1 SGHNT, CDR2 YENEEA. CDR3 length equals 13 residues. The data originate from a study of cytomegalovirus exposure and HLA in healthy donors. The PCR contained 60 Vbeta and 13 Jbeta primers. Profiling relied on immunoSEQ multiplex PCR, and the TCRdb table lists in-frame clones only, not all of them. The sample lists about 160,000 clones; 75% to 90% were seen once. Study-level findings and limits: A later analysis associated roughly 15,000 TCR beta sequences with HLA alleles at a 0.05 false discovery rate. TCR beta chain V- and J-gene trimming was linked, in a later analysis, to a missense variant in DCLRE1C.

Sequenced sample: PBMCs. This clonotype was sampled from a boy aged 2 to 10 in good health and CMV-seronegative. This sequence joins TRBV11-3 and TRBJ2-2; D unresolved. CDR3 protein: CASSLAGTGELFF. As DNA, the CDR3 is TGTGCCAGCAGCTTAGCCGGGACCGGGGAGCTGTTTTTT.